Listed below are T cell receptor beta chains from one sample, sequenced in a study of blood T cell repertoires in COVID-19. Sequencing was performed with immunoSEQ multiplex PCR; in TCRdb, only in-frame clones are kept and a portion is missing. The sample carries approximately 98,000 clones, 65% to 85% recorded once. The specimen sequenced was peripheral blood. The receptors were sampled from a woman older than 75 with acute or convalescent COVID-19. Each CDR3 is given with its conserved first and last residue. Fields, in order: CDR3 protein, CDR3 DNA, V gene, J gene, clone size, D gene. D genes are given only for firm matches. The listing skips clone size in some rows; elsewhere it reads once, few, many or a size class.

CDR3 protein: CASSRGTGELFF; CDR3 DNA: TGTGCCAGCTCGCGGGGGACCGGGGAGCTGTTTTTT; V gene: TRBV18; J gene: TRBJ2-2; clone size: NA; D gene: TRBD2
CDR3 protein: CASSPTTGVGNQPQHF; CDR3 DNA: TGTGCCAGTAGTCCGACGACAGGGGTGGGCAATCAGCCCCAGCATTTT; V gene: TRBV19; J gene: TRBJ1-5; clone size: NA; D gene: TRBD1
CDR3 protein: CASSLPRDRVDEQYF; CDR3 DNA: TGTGCCAGCAGCTTGCCCCGGGACAGGGTCGACGAGCAGTACTTC; V gene: TRBV5-5; J gene: TRBJ2-7; clone size: NA; D gene: TRBD1
CDR3 protein: CASSSRGGDSNQPQHF; CDR3 DNA: TGTGCCAGCAGCTCCCGCGGCGGGGATAGCAATCAGCCCCAGCATTTT; V gene: TRBV7-8; J gene: TRBJ1-5; clone size: NA; D gene: NA
CDR3 protein: CAWSEGDSNQPQHF; CDR3 DNA: TGTGCCTGGAGTGAAGGGGATAGCAATCAGCCCCAGCATTTT; V gene: TRBV30; J gene: TRBJ1-5; clone size: few; D gene: NA
CDR3 protein: CASSSSTSGVSYNEQFF; CDR3 DNA: TGTGCCAGCAGCTCGTCGACTAGCGGGGTTTCCTACAATGAGCAGTTCTTC; V gene: TRBV7-9; J gene: TRBJ2-1; clone size: once; D gene: TRBD2
CDR3 protein: CASSEAAVSQETQYF; CDR3 DNA: TGTGCCAGCAGTGAAGCGGCAGTGTCCCAAGAGACCCAGTACTTC; V gene: TRBV2; J gene: TRBJ2-5; clone size: NA; D gene: NA
CDR3 protein: CAWKGQGATGELFF; CDR3 DNA: TGTGCCTGGAAAGGGCAGGGGGCCACCGGGGAGCTGTTTTTT; V gene: TRBV30; J gene: TRBJ2-2; clone size: NA; D gene: TRBD1
CDR3 protein: CASGPWGLEETQYF; CDR3 DNA: TGCGCCAGCGGCCCCTGGGGGCTTGAAGAGACCCAGTACTTC; V gene: TRBV5-1; J gene: TRBJ2-5; clone size: NA; D gene: NA
CDR3 protein: CASSTGLGEDTQYF; CDR3 DNA: TGTGCCAGCAGCACGGGACTAGGGGAAGATACGCAGTATTTT; V gene: TRBV9; J gene: TRBJ2-3; clone size: NA; D gene: TRBD2
CDR3 protein: CASSLVEGVQPQHF; CDR3 DNA: TGTGCCAGCAGCTTAGTGGAAGGGGTTCAGCCCCAGCATTTT; V gene: TRBV7-2; J gene: TRBJ1-5; clone size: NA; D gene: NA
CDR3 protein: CSAPRDEKLFF; CDR3 DNA: TGCAGTGCTCCTAGAGATGAAAAACTGTTTTTT; V gene: TRBV20-1; J gene: TRBJ1-4; clone size: NA; D gene: NA
CDR3 protein: CASSAIGQNEQYF; CDR3 DNA: TGCGCCAGCAGCGCCATTGGACAGAACGAGCAGTACTTC; V gene: TRBV5-1; J gene: TRBJ2-7; clone size: NA; D gene: NA
CDR3 protein: CASSPLSGGNSGNTIYF; CDR3 DNA: TGTGCCAGCTCACCACTGTCAGGAGGGAACTCTGGAAACACCATATATTTT; V gene: TRBV18; J gene: TRBJ1-3; clone size: NA; D gene: NA
CDR3 protein: CASSLMAGGNNEQFF; CDR3 DNA: TGTGCCAGCAGTTTAATGGCGGGGGGTAACAATGAGCAGTTCTTC; V gene: TRBV27; J gene: TRBJ2-1; clone size: few; D gene: TRBD2
CDR3 protein: CASSTGQGLTGELFF; CDR3 DNA: TGCGCCAGCAGCACCGGACAGGGGCTCACCGGGGAGCTGTTTTTT; V gene: TRBV5-1; J gene: TRBJ2-2; clone size: NA; D gene: TRBD1
CDR3 protein: CASRDTVGSGELFF; CDR3 DNA: TGCGCCAGCCGGGACACCGTTGGCTCCGGGGAGCTGTTTTTT; V gene: TRBV5-1; J gene: TRBJ2-2; clone size: NA; D gene: NA
CDR3 protein: CAISLGQGNTIYF; CDR3 DNA: TGTGCCATCAGTCTGGGACAGGGAAACACCATATATTTT; V gene: TRBV10-3; J gene: TRBJ1-3; clone size: NA; D gene: TRBD1
CDR3 protein: CASSFFGDTQYF; CDR3 DNA: TGTGCCAGCAGCTTTTTCGGTGATACGCAGTATTTT; V gene: TRBV7-2; J gene: TRBJ2-3; clone size: NA; D gene: NA
CDR3 protein: CASSYSGQPANTF; CDR3 DNA: TGTGCCAGCAGTTACTCGGGGCAGCCGGCCAACACCTTC; V gene: TRBV6-6; J gene: TRBJ1-2; clone size: NA; D gene: NA
CDR3 protein: CASTPDYPRTGGYTF; CDR3 DNA: TGTGCCAGTACCCCTGATTATCCCAGGACGGGAGGCTACACCTTC; V gene: TRBV19; J gene: TRBJ1-2; clone size: NA; D gene: NA
CDR3 protein: CASSLGQGLTGELFF; CDR3 DNA: TGTGCCAGCAGCTTGGGACAGGGGCTCACCGGGGAGCTGTTTTTT; V gene: TRBV7-2; J gene: TRBJ2-2; clone size: NA; D gene: TRBD1
CDR3 protein: CAAGGGYGYTF; CDR3 DNA: TGTGCCGCCGGCGGGGGCTATGGCTACACCTTC; V gene: TRBV10-3; J gene: TRBJ1-2; clone size: NA; D gene: NA
CDR3 protein: CASSYSGAGTDTQYF; CDR3 DNA: TGTGCCAGCAGTTACTCAGGGGCTGGCACAGATACGCAGTATTTT; V gene: TRBV6-5; J gene: TRBJ2-3; clone size: NA; D gene: NA
CDR3 protein: CASSLGQSYGYTF; CDR3 DNA: TGTGCCAGCAGTCTCGGACAGAGCTATGGCTACACCTTC; V gene: TRBV6-5; J gene: TRBJ1-2; clone size: NA; D gene: NA
CDR3 protein: CASSQDLSGGHEQFF; CDR3 DNA: TGTGCCAGCAGCCAAGATCTTAGCGGGGGACATGAGCAGTTCTTC; V gene: TRBV3-1/TRBV3-2; J gene: TRBJ2-1; clone size: NA; D gene: TRBD2
CDR3 protein: CASSLDFGVRTQYF; CDR3 DNA: TGTGCCAGCAGCTTAGATTTCGGGGTGCGGACCCAGTACTTC; V gene: TRBV9; J gene: TRBJ2-5; clone size: NA; D gene: NA
CDR3 protein: CASSPSGQGNGYTF; CDR3 DNA: TGTGCCAGCTCACCATCTGGACAGGGCAATGGCTACACCTTC; V gene: TRBV18; J gene: TRBJ1-2; clone size: NA; D gene: TRBD1
CDR3 protein: CSASRGRGGNTIYF; CDR3 DNA: TGCAGTGCCAGTCGAGGTCGGGGTGGAAACACCATATATTTT; V gene: TRBV20-1; J gene: TRBJ1-3; clone size: few; D gene: NA
CDR3 protein: CATSGGMTLGYTF; CDR3 DNA: TGTGCCACCAGCGGGGGGATGACTTTAGGCTACACCTTC; V gene: TRBV15; J gene: TRBJ1-2; clone size: NA; D gene: NA
CDR3 protein: CASSKGQYEKLFF; CDR3 DNA: TGTGCCAGTAGTAAGGGACAGTATGAAAAACTGTTTTTT; V gene: TRBV19; J gene: TRBJ1-4; clone size: NA; D gene: TRBD1
CDR3 protein: CASSLGQGVYEQYF; CDR3 DNA: TGCGCCAGCAGCTTGGGCCAGGGTGTTTACGAGCAGTACTTC; V gene: TRBV5-1; J gene: TRBJ2-7; clone size: NA; D gene: NA
CDR3 protein: CASSSRGGAPDEQYF; CDR3 DNA: TGTGCCAGCAGCTCGAGGGGGGGGGCCCCAGACGAGCAGTACTTC; V gene: TRBV7-2; J gene: TRBJ2-7; clone size: few; D gene: NA
CDR3 protein: CASKQGSMNTEAFF; CDR3 DNA: TGTGCCAGTAAGCAGGGGTCTATGAACACTGAAGCTTTCTTT; V gene: TRBV19; J gene: TRBJ1-1; clone size: few; D gene: NA
CDR3 protein: CASSLAVTGKGEKLFF; CDR3 DNA: TGTGCCAGCAGCTTGGCCGTGACAGGGAAGGGCGAAAAACTGTTTTTT; V gene: TRBV5-6; J gene: TRBJ1-4; clone size: NA; D gene: TRBD1
CDR3 protein: CAWSRSSSYEQYF; CDR3 DNA: TGTGCCTGGAGCCGGAGCAGCTCCTACGAGCAGTACTTC; V gene: TRBV30; J gene: TRBJ2-7; clone size: once; D gene: NA
CDR3 protein: CASSYSGPGANVLTF; CDR3 DNA: TGTGCCAGCAGTTACAGCGGGCCCGGGGCCAACGTCCTGACTTTC; V gene: TRBV6-6; J gene: TRBJ2-6; clone size: NA; D gene: NA
CDR3 protein: CASSLAVGQGGETQYF; CDR3 DNA: TGTGCCAGCAGCTTAGCAGTCGGACAGGGTGGGGAGACCCAGTACTTC; V gene: TRBV7-9; J gene: TRBJ2-5; clone size: NA; D gene: TRBD1
CDR3 protein: CASSQDRREKLFF; CDR3 DNA: TGCGCCAGCAGCCAAGACAGGAGGGAAAAACTGTTTTTT; V gene: TRBV4-3; J gene: TRBJ1-4; clone size: NA; D gene: NA
CDR3 protein: CASSPTGVGSNQPQHF; CDR3 DNA: TGTGCCAGCAGTCCGACAGGGGTCGGGAGCAATCAGCCCCAGCATTTT; V gene: TRBV6-2/TRBV6-3; J gene: TRBJ1-5; clone size: NA; D gene: TRBD1
CDR3 protein: CASRIRSSGEAAHSYNEQFF; CDR3 DNA: TGTGCCAGTAGGATCAGATCTAGCGGAGAAGCCGCCCACTCCTACAATGAGCAGTTCTTC; V gene: TRBV19; J gene: TRBJ2-1; clone size: many; D gene: TRBD2
CDR3 protein: CASSIRNTEAFF; CDR3 DNA: TGTGCCAGTAGTATCCGGAACACTGAAGCTTTCTTT; V gene: TRBV19; J gene: TRBJ1-1; clone size: NA; D gene: NA
CDR3 protein: CASSYLGLAFGANVLTF; CDR3 DNA: TGTGCCAGCAGTTACCTGGGCCTAGCGTTCGGGGCCAACGTCCTGACTTTC; V gene: TRBV6-2/TRBV6-3; J gene: TRBJ2-6; clone size: once; D gene: NA
CDR3 protein: CASSESGGATDTQYF; CDR3 DNA: TGTGCCAGCAGCGAAAGCGGGGGGGCCACAGATACGCAGTATTTT; V gene: TRBV5-6; J gene: TRBJ2-3; clone size: NA; D gene: TRBD2
CDR3 protein: CASSARTSGGSNTGELFF; CDR3 DNA: TGTGCCAGCAGCGCTCGAACCAGCGGGGGCTCCAACACCGGGGAGCTGTTTTTT; V gene: TRBV7-9; J gene: TRBJ2-2; clone size: NA; D gene: TRBD2
CDR3 protein: CASSFDSNYGYTF; CDR3 DNA: TGTGCCAGCAGCTTTGACAGTAACTATGGCTACACCTTC; V gene: TRBV7-3; J gene: TRBJ1-2; clone size: NA; D gene: NA
CDR3 protein: CATRSWQARTYEQYF; CDR3 DNA: TGTGCCACCAGGTCCTGGCAGGCCCGGACCTACGAGCAGTACTTC; V gene: TRBV24-1; J gene: TRBJ2-7; clone size: NA; D gene: NA